This T cell receptor (beta chain) was retrieved from a study of OX40 agonist ivuxolimab in advanced cancers. The V and J ends lost 4 bases and 4 bases respectively, with 12 bases between them. Germline assignment: CDR1 SGHNT and CDR2 YYREEE (reference sequence). The CDR3 totals 13 residues. Profiled with immunoSEQ multiplex PCR; TCRdb holds only in-frame clones, not every one. The sample holds 150,000 to 180,000 clones, 85% to 95% seen once. This clone occurred once. The chain combines TRBV5-4 with TRBJ2-7, with D possibly TRBD1 on 5 matching bases. The starting material was CD4+ or CD8+ T cells sorted from blood, obtained in a trial of the OX40 agonist ivuxolimab. This sequence was found in an adult with an advanced solid tumor such as melanoma, head and neck, liver or kidney cancer. This chain's CDR3 is CASSTGPTYEQYF. The CDR3 region has the DNA TGTGCCAGCAGCACAGGTCCTACTTACGAGCAGTACTTC.